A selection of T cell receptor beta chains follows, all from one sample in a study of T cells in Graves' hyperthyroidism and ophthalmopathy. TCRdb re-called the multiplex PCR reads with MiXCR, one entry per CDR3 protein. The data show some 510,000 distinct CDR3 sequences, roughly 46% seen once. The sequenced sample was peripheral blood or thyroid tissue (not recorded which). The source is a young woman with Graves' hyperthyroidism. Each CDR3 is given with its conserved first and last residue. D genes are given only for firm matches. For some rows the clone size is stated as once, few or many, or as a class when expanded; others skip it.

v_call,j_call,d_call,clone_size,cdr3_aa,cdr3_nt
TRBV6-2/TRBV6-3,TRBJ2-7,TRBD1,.,CASSYNRGRNEQYF,TGTGCCAGCAGTTACAACAGGGGTCGCAACGAGCAGTACTTC
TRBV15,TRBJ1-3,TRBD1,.,CATSSGQGWNTIYF,TGTGCCACCAGCAGCGGACAGGGATGGAACACCATATATTTT
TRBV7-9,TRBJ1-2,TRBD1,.,CASSLASGQGSYTF,TGTGCCAGCAGCTTAGCTAGTGGACAGGGGAGCTACACCTTC
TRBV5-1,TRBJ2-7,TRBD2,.,CASSSAGGRSDEQYF,TGCGCCAGCAGCTCGGCGGGGGGGCGTAGCGACGAGCAGTACTTC
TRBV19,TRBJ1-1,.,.,CASSTGTNTEAFF,TGTGCCAGTAGTACAGGGACAAACACTGAAGCTTTCTTT
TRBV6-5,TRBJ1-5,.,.,CASSYSGPQGNQPQHF,TGTGCCAGCAGTTATTCAGGGCCCCAGGGCAATCAGCCCCAGCATTTT
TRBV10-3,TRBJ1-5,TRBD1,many,CAISDNRGSNQPQHF,TGTGCCATCAGTGATAACAGGGGTAGCAATCAGCCCCAGCATTTT
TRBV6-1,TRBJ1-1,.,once,CASFLQGNTEAFF,TGTGCCAGCTTTCTACAGGGGAACACTGAAGCTTTCTTT
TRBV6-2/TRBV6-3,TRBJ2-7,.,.,CASSYLGWNYEQYF,TGTGCCAGCAGTTACCTGGGTTGGAACTACGAGCAGTACTTC
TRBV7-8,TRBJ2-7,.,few,CASSTRHLGKDYEQYF,TGTGCCAGCAGCACCAGACACCTAGGAAAAGACTACGAGCAGTACTTC
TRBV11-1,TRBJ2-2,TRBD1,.,CASSFDRGTGELFF,TGTGCCAGCAGCTTCGACAGGGGCACCGGGGAGCTGTTTTTT
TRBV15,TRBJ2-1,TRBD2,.,CATSRGGGRIDEQFF,TGTGCCACCAGCAGAGGTGGCGGGAGAATCGATGAGCAGTTCTTC
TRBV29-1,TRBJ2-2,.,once,CSSEVRLGTGELFF,TGCAGCAGTGAGGTCCGCTTAGGCACCGGGGAGCTGTTTTTT
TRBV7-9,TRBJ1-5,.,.,CASSQEPGLQRGYQPQHF,TGTGCCAGCAGCCAAGAGCCAGGGCTCCAACGCGGGTATCAGCCCCAGCATTTT
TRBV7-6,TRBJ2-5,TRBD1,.,CASRAGTGGLPDF,TGTGCCAGCAGAGCCGGGACAGGGGGCCTCCCGGACTTC
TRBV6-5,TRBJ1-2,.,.,CASSYLTGNYGYTF,TGTGCCAGCAGTTACCTGACAGGAAACTATGGCTACACCTTC
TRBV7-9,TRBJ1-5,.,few,CASSAGGRRNQPQHF,TGTGCCAGCAGTGCGGGGGGAAGACGCAATCAGCCCCAGCATTTT
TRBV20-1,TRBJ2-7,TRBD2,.,CSAVAGDHEQYF,TGCAGTGCTGTCGCGGGAGACCACGAGCAGTACTTC
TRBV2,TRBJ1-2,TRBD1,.,CASGITGGVYGYTF,TGTGCCAGCGGGATCACAGGGGGCGTTTATGGCTACACCTTC
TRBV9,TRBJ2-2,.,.,CASSLDPTGPTGELFF,TGTGCCAGCAGCTTGGACCCGACCGGGCCAACCGGGGAGCTGTTTTTT
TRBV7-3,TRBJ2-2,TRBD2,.,CASRPGLAGGPVTGELFF,TGTGCCAGCAGGCCTGGACTAGCGGGAGGGCCGGTCACCGGGGAGCTGTTTTTT
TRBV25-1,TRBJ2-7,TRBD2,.,CASSEGASGSSYEQYF,TGTGCCAGCAGTGAAGGGGCTAGCGGGAGCTCCTACGAGCAGTACTTC
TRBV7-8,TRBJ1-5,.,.,CASLLGYQPQHF,TGTGCCAGCCTCCTTGGATATCAGCCCCAGCATTTT
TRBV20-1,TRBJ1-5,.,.,CSARDRGGSNQPQHF,TGCAGTGCTAGAGATCGAGGCGGTAGCAATCAGCCCCAGCATTTT
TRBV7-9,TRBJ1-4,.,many,CASSLDTDEKLFF,TGTGCCAGCAGCTTAGATACAGATGAAAAACTGTTTTTT
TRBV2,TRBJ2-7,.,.,CASSDLANLESYEQYF,TGTGCCAGCAGTGATCTTGCGAACCTAGAGTCCTACGAGCAGTACTTC
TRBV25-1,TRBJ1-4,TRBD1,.,CASSRQGEEKLFF,TGTGCCAGCAGTCGACAGGGGGAAGAAAAACTGTTTTTT
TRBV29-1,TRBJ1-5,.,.,CSPSPRSNQPQHF,TGCAGCCCCAGTCCCCGAAGCAATCAGCCCCAGCATTTT
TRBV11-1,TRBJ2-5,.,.,CASLRREYETQYF,TGTGCCAGCCTACGGCGGGAATACGAGACCCAGTACTTC
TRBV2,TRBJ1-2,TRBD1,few,CASSYRGGDYGYTF,TGTGCCAGCAGTTACAGGGGCGGGGACTATGGCTACACCTTC
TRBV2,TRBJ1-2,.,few,CASRTTDIYGYTF,TGTGCCAGCAGAACGACAGATATCTATGGCTACACCTTC
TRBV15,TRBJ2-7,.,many,CATSINRDGPYEQYF,TGTGCCACCAGCATCAACCGGGACGGACCCTACGAGCAGTACTTC
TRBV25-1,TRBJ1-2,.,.,CASSEVERDGYTF,TGTGCCAGCAGTGAAGTGGAACGAGATGGCTACACCTTC
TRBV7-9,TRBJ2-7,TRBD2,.,CASSLEASGNLLTYEQYF,TGTGCCAGCAGCTTAGAAGCTAGCGGGAACCTTCTTACCTACGAGCAGTACTTC
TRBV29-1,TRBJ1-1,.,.,CSVGPGGKETEAFF,TGCAGCGTGGGACCGGGTGGGAAGGAGACTGAAGCTTTCTTT
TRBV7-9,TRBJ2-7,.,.,CASSPRPRRNYEQYF,TGTGCCAGCAGCCCAAGGCCGCGACGGAACTACGAGCAGTACTTC
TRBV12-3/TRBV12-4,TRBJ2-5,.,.,CASSYGQETQYF,TGTGCCAGCAGTTACGGCCAAGAGACCCAGTACTTC
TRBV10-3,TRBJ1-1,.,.,CAISDPRGGPNTEAFF,TGTGCCATCAGTGACCCTAGGGGGGGACCGAACACTGAAGCTTTCTTT
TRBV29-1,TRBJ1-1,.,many,CSVRRGTEAFF,TGCAGCGTCCGAAGGGGCACTGAAGCTTTCTTT
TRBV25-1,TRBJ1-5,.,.,CAWSVLTEQPQHF,TGTGCCTGGAGTGTACTTACGGAACAGCCCCAGCATTTT
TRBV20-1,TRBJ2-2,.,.,CSARGWVHSNTGELFF,TGCAGTGCTAGAGGATGGGTACACTCGAACACCGGGGAGCTGTTTTTT